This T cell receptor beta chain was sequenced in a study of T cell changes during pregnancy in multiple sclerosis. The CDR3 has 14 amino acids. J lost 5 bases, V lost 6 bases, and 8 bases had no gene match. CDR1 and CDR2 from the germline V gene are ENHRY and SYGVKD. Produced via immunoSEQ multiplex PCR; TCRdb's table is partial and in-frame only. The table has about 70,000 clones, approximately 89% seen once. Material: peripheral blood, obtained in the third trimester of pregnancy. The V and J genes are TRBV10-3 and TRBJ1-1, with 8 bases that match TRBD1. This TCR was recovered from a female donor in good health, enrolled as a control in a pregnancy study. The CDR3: CAIRPGQGTTEAFF. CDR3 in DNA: TGTGCCATCAGGCCAGGACAGGGCACAACTGAAGCTTTCTTT.